The 19 T cell receptor beta chains in this list originate from one sample, sequenced in a study of post-analysis software for immune sequencing data. Carried by the TCR beta cDNA libraries were unique molecular identifiers. TCRdb reprocessed the PCR reads via MiXCR and lists one record per CDR3 protein. Altogether hundreds of thousands of distinct CDR3 sequences are present, roughly 29% being singletons, with the ten largest covering more than 0.55%. Overall study findings and caveats: The study found TRBV5-6, TRBV5-1 and TRBV20-1 among five TRBV segments more frequent in patients than controls.

Their specific antigens are unknown. Sequenced material: blood. Source of these receptors: a girl between 5 and 17 years old with multiple sclerosis.

This clonotype appeared a few times. CDR3 coding DNA: TGTGCCAGCACCCCGGGCCCCCGCACAGATACGCAGTATTTT. Protein: CASTPGPRTDTQYF. The chain is built from TRBV7-2 and TRBJ2-3, with unresolved D. Looked up from germline, CDR1 is SGHTA and CDR2 is FQGNSA. The CDR3 consists of 14 residues. Trimming pared 7 bases from V and 1 base from J, leaving 12 bases between. Full variable domain (rest looked up from reference TRBV7-2 and TRBJ2-3): GAGVSQSPSNKVTEKGKDVELRCDPISGHTALYWYRQSLGQGLEFLIYFQGNSAPDKSGLPSDRFSAERTGGSVSTLTIQRTQQEDSAVYLCASTPGPRTDTQYFGPGTRLTVL.

Written as DNA, the CDR3 is TGTGCCATCAGACTCAACGACGGCTACGAGCAGTACTTC. This sequence encodes CAIRLNDGYEQYF. V and J are TRBV10-3 and TRBJ2-7; no clear D. The CDR3 has 13 residues. Deletions cut 6 bases from V and 3 bases from J, with 12 bases between. Germline-derived CDR1 and CDR2 are ENHRY and SYGVKD.

This clonotype was seen only a few times. J is TRBJ1-4 and V is TRBV5-1; no clear D gene. CDR1 and CDR2 from the germline V gene are SGHRS and YFSETQ. This CDR3 region has 14 residues. Trimming shortened V by 2 bases and J by 3 bases, and 8 bases separated the two germline ends. CDR3 nucleotide sequence: TGCGCCAGCAGCTTAGGAGCACCTAATGAAAAACTGTTTTTT. Translating it yields CASSLGAPNEKLFF.

This chain's CDR3 is CASSLVGTSGRTANEQFF. The CDR3 DNA reads TGTGCCAGCAGCTTAGTGGGGACTAGCGGGAGGACGGCCAATGAGCAGTTCTTC. The rearrangement links TRBV7-2 to TRBJ2-1, with 15 positions matching TRBD2. The CDR3 is 18 residues long. V lost 1 base, J lost 6 bases, and 7 bases stayed unmatched. Germline CDR1 reads SGHTA; CDR2 reads FQGNSA.

The rearrangement links TRBV29-1 to TRBJ2-1; D gene ambiguous. Trimming cost V 1 base and J 10 bases, with 17 bases left between them. Per the germline V gene, CDR1 is SQVTM and CDR2 is ANQGSEA. This CDR3 contains 14 residues. The chain's CDR3 is CSVEGEDSPREQFF. The CDR3 region has the DNA TGCAGCGTTGAAGGTGAAGACTCCCCGAGGGAGCAGTTCTTC.

The J gene is TRBJ1-1, the V gene TRBV7-2; D gene ambiguous. The germline gives CDR1 SGHTA, CDR2 FQGNSA. The CDR3 length is 12 residues. V was cut by 1 base and J by 3 bases, with 3 bases left in between. Here the CDR3 reads CASSLVHTEAFF. CDR3 DNA sequence: TGTGCCAGCAGCTTAGTCCACACTGAAGCTTTCTTT.

The rearrangement joins TRBV7-2 to TRBJ1-1, with a weak D call TRBD1 (5 bases). Between the trimmed V and J ends, which lost 2 bases and 4 bases, there was a span of 14 bases. Germline V gene data show CDR1 as SGHTA and CDR2 as FQGNSA. The CDR3 consists of 15 residues. The CDR3 sequence: CASSLYLPRGTEAFF. DNA of the CDR3: TGTGCCAGCAGCTTATACCTACCGAGGGGCACTGAAGCTTTCTTT.

This chain uses TRBV20-1 with TRBJ2-3, with 9 positions matching TRBD2. Looked up from germline, CDR1 is DFQATT and CDR2 is SNEGSKA (reference sequence). With V trimmed by 2 bases and J by 3 bases, 12 bases remained unmatched. The CDR3 has 17 amino acids. This CDR3 reads CSARLGASGRKTDTQYF. The CDR3 DNA follows: TGCAGTGCTAGATTGGGGGCGAGCGGGAGGAAAACAGATACGCAGTATTTT.

This clonotype was counted many times. V gene TRBV28 combines with J gene TRBJ2-7; 7 bases line up with TRBD2. Germline lookup yields CDR1 MDHEN and CDR2 SYDVKM. With 2 bases clipped from V and 2 bases from J, the junction kept 3 bases outside the gene matches. The CDR3 loop spans 14 amino acids. The CDR3 spells CASSLLAETYEQYF. CDR3 DNA sequence: TGTGCCAGCAGTTTACTAGCGGAGACCTACGAGCAGTACTTC.

This chain connects TRBV28 to TRBJ2-3, with 7 bases aligning to TRBD1. The trim removed 6 bases at V and 2 bases at J, leaving 8 bases unmatched. The CDR3 runs to 15 residues. Germline-derived CDR1 and CDR2 are MDHEN and SYDVKM. CDR3 sequence (DNA): TGTGCCAGCAGCCCGGGACAGAGAAACACAGATACGCAGTATTTT. It encodes CASSPGQRNTDTQYF.

This clonotype has only a few counts. The CDR3 nucleotides are TGTGCCAGCAGTTACCAAAGCAATCAGCCCCAGCATTTT. It codes for CASSYQSNQPQHF. This chain links TRBV6-2 or TRBV6-3 with TRBJ1-5, with D unclear. The CDR3 consists of 13 residues. V gave up 2 bases and J gave up 1 base, with 3 bases separating them. Looked up from germline, CDR1 is MNHEY and CDR2 is SVGEGT.

The chain joins TRBV10-3 to TRBJ2-4, with TRBD2 matching over 11 bases. The J call may be incorrect, as the DNA end agrees better with TRBJ2-7. This CDR3 region has 16 residues. Germline V lookup: CDR1 ENHRY, CDR2 SYGVKD. The CDR3 DNA reads as TGTGCCATCTGTAAGAAACCGGGACTAGCGGCCTACGAGCAGTACTTC. Translation gives CAICKKPGLAAYEQYF.

This chain links TRBV24-1 with TRBJ2-3, with 12 bases fitting TRBD2. The V and J ends lost 7 bases and 5 bases, in that order; junction bases with no gene match: 9. The length of the CDR3 is 16 residues. Per germline, CDR1 KGHDR and CDR2 SFDVKD. This CDR3 is CATRGASGGAGDTQYF. CDR3 in DNA: TGTGCCACCAGGGGGGCTAGCGGGGGGGCTGGAGATACGCAGTATTTT.

The chain uses TRBV27 and TRBJ2-7; D not resolved. CDR3 size: 15 residues. Germline CDR1 MNHEY, CDR2 SMNVEV (reference sequence). Trimming took 0 bases from V and 2 from J, leaving 11 bases between them. CDR3 sequence: CASSLSSEQTYEQYF. In DNA, the CDR3 is TGTGCCAGCAGTTTATCGAGCGAACAGACCTACGAGCAGTACTTC.

The chain joins TRBV6-2 or TRBV6-3 to TRBJ2-7; D gene ambiguous. Deletions cut 4 bases from V and 1 base from J, with 8 bases between. Germline-derived CDR1 and CDR2 are MNHEY and SVGEGT. This CDR3 has 13 residues. Here the CDR3 DNA reads TGTGCCAGCAGTTCAACAGTTTCCTACGAGCAGTACTTC. It translates to CASSSTVSYEQYF.

This clonotype was seen a single time. V gene TRBV4-3 combines with J gene TRBJ2-1; 9 nucleotides match TRBD2. V was clipped by 4 bases and J by 6 bases; unmatched bases: 4. The CDR3 length is 14 residues. Looked up from germline, CDR1 is LGHNA and CDR2 is YSLEER. The DNA for the CDR3 is TGCGCCAGCAGCCCGGGACTAGCTCCCAATGAGCAGTTCTTC. It specifies CASSPGLAPNEQFF.

This clonotype was recorded a few times. This chain joins TRBV12-3 or TRBV12-4 and TRBJ1-5; D gene ambiguous. V was clipped by 2 bases and J by 1 base, with 12 bases between them. The CDR3 loop spans 16 amino acids. The CDR3 sequence: CASSLSGRRSNQPQHF. The CDR3, as DNA: TGTGCCAGCAGTTTATCAGGCAGGCGAAGCAATCAGCCCCAGCATTTT.

The CDR3 DNA reads TGCGCCAGCAGACAGACTAGCGGGAGAGGCACCGGGGAGCTGTTTTTT. As protein: CASRQTSGRGTGELFF. The rearrangement uses TRBV5-1 and TRBJ2-2; 12 bases are shared with TRBD2. Germline trimming cut 5 bases from V and 4 bases from J; bases unmatched to any gene: 6. This CDR3 has 16 residues. Germline V lookup: CDR1 SGHRS, CDR2 YFSETQ.

This chain joins TRBV6-5 and TRBJ2-3; D gene unclear. Germline CDR1 and CDR2: MNHEY and SVGAGI. V gave up 6 bases and J gave up 1 base, with 11 bases separating them. This CDR3 contains 14 residues. CDR3: CASRTRWGTDTQYF. DNA for the CDR3: TGTGCCAGCAGGACTCGCTGGGGCACAGATACGCAGTATTTT.